These 28 T cell receptor beta chains were sequenced from one sample in a study of shared clonotypes between healthy human individuals. Profiled with immunoSEQ multiplex PCR; TCRdb holds only in-frame clones, not every one. The repertoire holds 950,000 to 1,300,000 clones, about 75% seen once, with 1.4% to 1.5% in the top ten. Sequenced: memory CD4+ T cells sorted from blood. As to subset: CD45RA-negative fraction. The receptors were gathered from a man in his late teens or twenties in good health.

The sample holds many counts of this clone. V is TRBV6-5 and J is TRBJ2-1; 8 bases align to TRBD1. J gave up 2 bases and V 5 bases, and 5 bases lay outside the gene matches. CDR3 length: 15 amino acids. Looked up from germline, CDR1 is MNHEY and CDR2 is SVGAGI. CDR3 protein: CASSRDRGAYNEQFF. CDR3 DNA: TGTGCCAGCAGTCGTGACAGGGGTGCCTACAATGAGCAGTTCTTC.

In this sample, this clone turned up a few times. The rearrangement links TRBV30 to TRBJ2-1, with D possibly matching TRBD2 (5 bases). V was pared by 2 bases and J by 7 bases, with 21 bases between. The germline V gene has CDR1 GTSNPN and CDR2 SVGIG (reference sequence). The CDR3 runs to 16 residues. The CDR3 nucleotides are TGTGCCTGGAGTCCGCCCGGGGTGAGGGAGTCAAATGAGCAGTTCTTC. It encodes CAWSPPGVRESNEQFF. Drawing the rest from reference TRBV30 and TRBJ2-1, the complete variable domain is SQTIHQWPATLVQPVGSPLSLECTVEGTSNPNLYWYRQAAGRGLQLLFYSVGIGQISSEVPQNLSASRPQDRQFILSSKKLLLSDSGFYLCAWSPPGVRESNEQFFGPGTRLTVL.

Worth noting for this clone: One junction end does not reproduce the germline sequence, and a read error may be involved. V gene TRBV7-7 combines with J gene TRBJ2-2; unclear D gene. This CDR3 has 13 amino acids. Per germline, CDR1 SSHAT and CDR2 FNYEAQ (reference sequence). Here the CDR3 reads CASSAQFTGELFF. The CDR3 nucleotides read TGTGCTAGCAGCGCACAATTCACCGGGGAGCTGTTTTTT.

This clone was recorded once. This rearrangement joins TRBV29-1 to TRBJ2-5; 8 positions match TRBD1. The CDR3 totals 14 residues. CDR1 and CDR2 (germline): SQVTM, ANQGSEA. V was clipped by 3 bases and J by 5 bases; unmatched bases: 8. CDR3 residues: CSVERAGGMETQYF. CDR3 DNA: TGCAGCGTTGAGCGAGCAGGGGGCATGGAGACCCAGTACTTC.

The V and J genes are TRBV5-6 and TRBJ2-5; 7 bases fit TRBD1. The trim removed 4 bases at V and 1 base at J, leaving 7 bases unmatched. The V gene's germline CDR1 is SGHDT and CDR2 YYEEEE. CDR3 length: 15 residues. The CDR3 DNA reads TGTGCCAGCAGCGCCCGACAGGGTCCCCAAGAGACCCAGTACTTC. Translating it yields CASSARQGPQETQYF.

The rearrangement links TRBV6-1 to TRBJ2-3; unclear D gene. V lost 6 bases to trimming and J lost 3 bases, with 13 bases between them. CDR1 MNHNS and CDR2 SASEGT come from the germline V gene. The CDR3 has 14 amino acids. The DNA of the CDR3 is TGTGCCAGCAGCTCGTCCCAAGGGACAGATACGCAGTATTTT. Amino acids: CASSSSQGTDTQYF.

This chain uses TRBV5-1 with TRBJ2-1; D is possibly TRBD2 (6 bases). The CDR3 consists of 13 residues. Germline V gene lookup returns CDR1 SGHRS and CDR2 YFSETQ. The V gene lost 4 bases and the J gene lost 7 bases, with 12 bases spanning the gap. CDR3 DNA sequence: TGCGCCAGCAGCGACAACCGGGGGAATGAGCAGTTCTTC. It is translated as CASSDNRGNEQFF.

The chain combines TRBV5-6 with TRBJ2-7; 7 bases match TRBD2. In germline, CDR1 is SGHDT, CDR2 YYEEEE. The V segment lost 5 bases and the J segment 2 bases; nucleotides outside the gene matches: 7. The CDR3 totals 14 residues. The CDR3 loop is CASSGAGRAYEQYF. In DNA, the CDR3 is TGTGCCAGCAGTGGAGCGGGAAGAGCCTACGAGCAGTACTTC.

The chain is built from TRBV29-1 and TRBJ1-2, with a possible D match to TRBD1 (6 bases). The CDR3 has 13 residues. Germline V gene data show CDR1 as SQVTM and CDR2 as ANQGSEA. The V and J ends lost 1 base and 7 bases respectively, with 13 bases between them. The DNA for the CDR3 is TGCAGCGTTGAAGGGGCCAAGGGGGGTGGCTACACCTTC. Translation: CSVEGAKGGGYTF.

This rearrangement joins TRBV4-1 to TRBJ2-7; TRBD1 might be the D (5 bases). V lost 4 bases and J lost 7, with 20 bases in between. Germline V gene sequence: CDR1 MGHRA, CDR2 YSYEKL. This CDR3 region has 15 residues. The DNA for the CDR3 is TGCGCCAGCAGCCTAACAGGTGACCAGCCAGGGGAGCAGTACTTC. It yields the protein CASSLTGDQPGEQYF.

This sequence joins TRBV30 and TRBJ1-3; D is unresolved. CDR1 is GTSNPN and CDR2 is SVGIG in the germline V gene (reference sequence). The CDR3 runs to 14 residues. V was clipped by 1 base and J by 7 bases, with 14 bases between them. CDR3 residues: CAWSDTPSGNTIYF. The CDR3 coding sequence is TGTGCCTGGAGTGACACTCCGAGTGGCAACACCATATATTTT.

The genes are TRBV15 and TRBJ1-2, with D possibly being TRBD1 (5 bases). CDR1 is LNHNV, CDR2 YYDKDF, per germline (reference sequence). Trimming cost V 0 bases and J 4 bases, with 6 bases left between them. This CDR3 is built from 13 residues. The CDR3 reads CATSRDRGYGYTF. The CDR3 DNA sequence: TGTGCCACCAGCAGAGATAGGGGCTATGGCTACACCTTC. The full variable domain, its missing parts supplied by reference TRBV15 and TRBJ1-2, is DAMVIQNPRYQVTQFGKPVTLSCSQTLNHNVMYWYQQKSSQAPKLLFHYYDKDFNNEADTPDNFQSRRPNTSFCFLDIRSPGLGDTAMYLCATSRDRGYGYTFGSGTRLTVV.

The chain combines TRBV12-1 with TRBJ2-6; the table's D call, TRBD1, has no DNA check behind it. TRBV12-1 is shown as a pseudogene. The CDR3 has 16 amino acids. The CDR3 region has the DNA TGTGCCAGCAGCGCCCTAGGACAAAGTCGGGCCAACGTCCTGACTTTC. Translated: CASSALGQSRANVLTF.

This clone was detected only a few times. This could be a read error, since a much larger clone is one nucleotide away. The chain uses TRBV11-2 and TRBJ1-5; 11 bases align to TRBD1. Germline trimming cut 5 bases from V and 6 bases from J; bases unmatched to any gene: 3. The CDR3 is 14 residues long. CDR1 SGHAT and CDR2 FQNNGV come from the germline V gene. The CDR3 coding sequence is TGTGCCAGCAGCCCCGGGACAGGGGGTCAGCCCCAGCATTTT. Amino acid sequence: CASSPGTGGQPQHF.

This chain uses TRBV5-1 with TRBJ2-2; D might be TRBD1 (5 bases). Trimming removed 2 bases from V and 4 bases from J, with 12 bases in between. The CDR3 contains 15 residues. The germline V gene has CDR1 SGHRS and CDR2 YFSETQ. The CDR3 DNA follows: TGCGCCAGCAGCTTAGGACACCCGGGCACCGGGGAGCTGTTTTTT. It is translated as CASSLGHPGTGELFF. The full variable domain, with the rest looked up from reference TRBV5-1 and TRBJ2-2, is KAGVTQTPRYLIKTRGQQVTLSCSPISGHRSVSWYQQTPGQGLQFLFEYFSETQRNKGNFPGRFSGRQFSNSRSEMNVSTLELGDSALYLCASSLGHPGTGELFFGEGSRLTVL.

Note on this clone: This same CDR3 is encoded by further DNA sequences in the sample. The chain employs TRBV30 and TRBJ1-5; maybe TRBD1 (6 bases). This CDR3 spans 13 amino acids. V gave up 1 base and J gave up 4 bases, with 8 bases separating them. The germline gives CDR1 GTSNPN, CDR2 SVGIG (reference sequence). This chain's CDR3 is CAWSARGNQPQHF. In nucleotides, the CDR3 is TGTGCCTGGAGTGCCAGGGGTAATCAGCCCCAGCATTTT.

The chain employs TRBV7-2 and TRBJ2-5; D perhaps matches TRBD2 (5 bases). CDR1 is SGHTA and CDR2 is FQGNSA in the germline V gene. V lost 4 bases and J 5 bases, leaving 11 bases between the germline ends. This CDR3 comprises 13 residues. The CDR3 here is CASSSVGKETQYF. As DNA, the CDR3 is TGTGCCAGCAGCTCTGTCGGGAAGGAGACCCAGTACTTC. The full variable domain, with the rest looked up from reference TRBV7-2 and TRBJ2-5, is GAGVSQSPSNKVTEKGKDVELRCDPISGHTALYWYRQSLGQGLEFLIYFQGNSAPDKSGLPSDRFSAERTGGSVSTLTIQRTQQEDSAVYLCASSSVGKETQYFGPGTRLLVL.

This clone was recorded once. V gene TRBV30 combines with J gene TRBJ2-1; D is possibly TRBD2 (5 bases). The V end lost 2 bases, the J end lost 5 bases, and 7 bases lay between the germline ends. Germline CDR1 GTSNPN, CDR2 SVGIG (reference sequence). The CDR3 totals 12 residues. This chain's CDR3 is CAWSPSNNEQFF. CDR3 sequence (DNA): TGTGCCTGGAGTCCTAGCAACAATGAGCAGTTCTTC.

The chain uses TRBV6-6 and TRBJ2-2; 8 nucleotides align to TRBD1. Germline V lookup: CDR1 MNHNY, CDR2 SVGAGI (reference sequence). V shed 7 bases and J 6 bases; nucleotides not matched to a gene: 13. The CDR3 has 16 amino acids. The CDR3 DNA reads as TGTGCCAGCAATCCCGAAGGACAGGGTGTTCCCGGGGAGCTGTTTTTT. Encoded protein: CASNPEGQGVPGELFF.

This rearrangement joins TRBV6-5 to TRBJ1-2; D is possibly TRBD1 (5 bases). This CDR3 is built from 12 residues. Germline V gives CDR1 MNHEY, CDR2 SVGAGI. V lost 6 bases and J lost 4, with 9 bases in between. The chain's CDR3 is CASRRGAYGYTF. DNA of the CDR3: TGTGCCAGCAGAAGAGGGGCCTATGGCTACACCTTC.

V usage is TRBV5-4 and J usage is TRBJ2-1; D gene ambiguous. V lost 0 bases, J lost 5 bases, and 12 bases lay in between. The CDR3 contains 15 residues. Germline values: CDR1 SGHNT, CDR2 YYREEE (reference sequence). CDR3 loop: CASSLAISANNEQFF. The CDR3 coding sequence is TGTGCCAGCAGCTTGGCCATCAGTGCTAACAATGAGCAGTTCTTC.

V is TRBV25-1 and J is TRBJ2-3; D not resolved. In germline, CDR1 is MGHDK, CDR2 SYGVNS. The V end lost 3 bases, the J end lost 6 bases, and 13 bases lay between the germline ends. The CDR3 is made up of 14 amino acids. The CDR3 spells CASSDWQKGDTQYF. The CDR3 nucleotides are TGTGCCAGCAGTGATTGGCAGAAAGGGGATACGCAGTATTTT.

The chain combines TRBV11-3 with TRBJ2-7; D is uncertain. This CDR3 region has 13 residues. The germline CDR1 and CDR2 sequences are SGHNT and YENEEA. Trimming removed 5 bases from V and 6 bases from J, with 14 bases in between. The CDR3 DNA sequence: TGTGCCAGCAGCCGCTCGTCCCAATCCGAGCAGTACTTC. Translated: CASSRSSQSEQYF. The full variable domain, in which reference TRBV11-3 and TRBJ2-7 provide the parts outside the CDR3, is EAGVVQSPRYKIIEKKQPVAFWCNPISGHNTLYWYLQNLGQGPELLIRYENEEAVDDSQLPKDRFSAERLKGVDSTLKIQPAELGDSAVYLCASSRSSQSEQYFGPGTRLTVT.

This clone has just a few counts. The gene calls are TRBV30 and TRBJ2-7, with no clear D. This CDR3 comprises 15 residues. V lost 0 bases and J 2 bases, leaving 14 bases between the germline ends. From germline, CDR1 is GTSNPN and CDR2 SVGIG (reference sequence). In nucleotides, the CDR3 is TGTGCCTGGAGTGTAAGTTTCGAGGCCCCCTACGAGCAGTACTTC. Its protein product is CAWSVSFEAPYEQYF.

This rearrangement joins TRBV5-1 to TRBJ1-3, with D hard to call. This CDR3 is built from 14 residues. V gave up 0 bases and J gave up 0 bases, with 4 bases separating them. Germline V lookup: CDR1 SGHRS, CDR2 YFSETQ. The CDR3 nucleotides are TGCGCCAGCAGCTTGGCGGTCTCTGGAAACACCATATATTTT. Its translation is CASSLAVSGNTIYF.

The chain has TRBV7-8 and TRBJ2-7; D is uncertain. The CDR3 loop spans 16 amino acids. V was cut by 0 bases and J by 3 bases, with 15 bases left in between. Germline CDR1 and CDR2: SGHVS and FQNEAQ. The CDR3 bases are TGTGCCAGCAGCTTAGCGGTGGCAGCTTCTCTCTACGAGCAGTACTTC. Translation gives CASSLAVAASLYEQYF.

The chain employs TRBV19 and TRBJ1-6; tentative D call: TRBD1 (6 bases). The germline gives CDR1 LNHDA, CDR2 SQIVND (reference sequence). The V end lost 6 bases, the J end lost 9 bases, and 15 bases lay between the germline ends. This CDR3 region has 14 residues. CDR3 protein: CASRGGVASSPLHF. CDR3 DNA: TGTGCCAGTAGAGGGGGGGTGGCAAGTTCACCCCTCCACTTT.

This clone was observed a handful of times. V is TRBV9 and J is TRBJ1-5; no firm D call. V lost 0 bases and J 5 bases, leaving 9 bases between the germline ends. This CDR3 is built from 14 residues. Germline CDR1 reads SGDLS; CDR2 reads YYNGEE. The CDR3 DNA reads TGTGCCAGCAGCGTAGGCTTCTTCGATCAGCCCCAGCATTTT. Translating gives CASSVGFFDQPQHF. The full variable domain, in which reference TRBV9 and TRBJ1-5 provide the parts outside the CDR3, is DSGVTQTPKHLITATGQRVTLRCSPRSGDLSVYWYQQSLDQGLQFLIQYYNGEERAKGNILERFSAQQFPDLHSELNLSSLELGDSALYFCASSVGFFDQPQHFGDGTRLSIL.